This is a list of T cell receptor beta chains from one sample in a study of cytomegalovirus exposure and HLA in healthy donors. Profiling relied on immunoSEQ multiplex PCR, and the TCRdb table lists in-frame clones only, not all of them. Among about 200,000 clones listed, around 80% were seen once. Material for sequencing was PBMCs. These receptor sequences come from a man in his fifties in good health and CMV-seronegative. Each CDR3 is given with its conserved first and last residue. A D gene is named only where the DNA matches it firmly. Clone size appears in some rows only: once, few, many, or a class for an expanded clone.

clone_size: -; j_call: TRBJ2-2; d_call: TRBD1; v_call: TRBV6-1; cdr3_aa: CASNRDRDTGELFF; cdr3_nt: TGTGCCAGCAACCGGGACAGGGACACCGGGGAGCTGTTTTTT
clone_size: -; j_call: TRBJ2-7; d_call: -; v_call: TRBV10-3; cdr3_aa: CAISTGALSYEQYF; cdr3_nt: TGTGCCATCAGTACAGGAGCTCTTTCCTACGAGCAGTACTTC
clone_size: -; j_call: TRBJ2-5; d_call: -; v_call: TRBV11-2; cdr3_aa: CASSLQGSAETQYF; cdr3_nt: TGTGCCAGCAGCTTACAGGGTAGTGCGGAGACCCAGTACTTC
clone_size: once; j_call: TRBJ1-4; d_call: TRBD1; v_call: TRBV5-4; cdr3_aa: CASSSQGDDNEKLFF; cdr3_nt: TGTGCCAGCAGCTCACAGGGGGACGATAATGAAAAACTGTTTTTT
clone_size: -; j_call: TRBJ2-7; d_call: TRBD1; v_call: TRBV13; cdr3_aa: CASSPDRGQGEQYF; cdr3_nt: TGTGCCAGCAGCCCAGACAGGGGGCAAGGCGAGCAGTACTTC
clone_size: few; j_call: TRBJ2-3; d_call: TRBD2; v_call: TRBV18; cdr3_aa: CASSPERLAGITDTQYF; cdr3_nt: TGTGCCAGCTCACCAGAACGACTAGCCGGAATCACAGATACGCAGTATTTT
clone_size: -; j_call: TRBJ2-3; d_call: TRBD2; v_call: TRBV2; cdr3_aa: CASTWTSGIFTQYF; cdr3_nt: TGTGCCAGCACATGGACTAGCGGGATATTTACGCAGTATTTT
clone_size: -; j_call: TRBJ2-7; d_call: -; v_call: TRBV6-1; cdr3_aa: CASSEASSEQYF; cdr3_nt: TGTGCCAGCAGTGAAGCTTCTTCCGAGCAGTACTTC
clone_size: -; j_call: TRBJ2-7; d_call: TRBD2; v_call: TRBV6-6; cdr3_aa: CASSYSTSGILEQYF; cdr3_nt: TGTGCCAGCAGTTACTCGACTAGCGGGATCCTCGAGCAGTACTTC
clone_size: -; j_call: TRBJ2-2; d_call: -; v_call: TRBV18; cdr3_aa: CASSPAAGELFF; cdr3_nt: TGTGCCAGCTCACCGGCGGCCGGGGAGCTGTTTTTT
clone_size: -; j_call: TRBJ1-1; d_call: TRBD1; v_call: TRBV5-1; cdr3_aa: CASSFGTGDTEAFF; cdr3_nt: TGCGCCAGCAGCTTTGGGACAGGGGACACTGAAGCTTTCTTT
clone_size: few; j_call: TRBJ2-1; d_call: -; v_call: TRBV29-1; cdr3_aa: CSVEEGHEQFF; cdr3_nt: TGCAGCGTTGAAGAGGGCCATGAGCAGTTCTTC
clone_size: -; j_call: TRBJ1-1; d_call: -; v_call: TRBV14; cdr3_aa: CASSQRIQVNTEAFF; cdr3_nt: TGTGCCAGCAGCCAAAGGATACAGGTGAACACTGAAGCTTTCTTT
clone_size: -; j_call: TRBJ1-5; d_call: TRBD1; v_call: TRBV28; cdr3_aa: CATTTRSGQGGKYSNQPQHF; cdr3_nt: TGTGCCACAACTACCCGATCGGGACAGGGGGGCAAATATAGCAATCAGCCCCAGCATTTT
clone_size: -; j_call: TRBJ2-5; d_call: TRBD2; v_call: TRBV27; cdr3_aa: CASRSLAGGQETQYF; cdr3_nt: TGTGCCAGCAGAAGTCTAGCGGGAGGGCAAGAGACCCAGTACTTC
clone_size: -; j_call: TRBJ2-1; d_call: TRBD2; v_call: TRBV27; cdr3_aa: CASSYASGSSYNEQFF; cdr3_nt: TGTGCCAGCAGTTATGCTAGCGGGAGCTCCTACAATGAGCAGTTCTTC
clone_size: -; j_call: TRBJ2-7; d_call: TRBD2; v_call: TRBV5-1; cdr3_aa: CASSLETSGRFGEQYF; cdr3_nt: TGCGCCAGCAGCTTGGAGACTAGCGGGAGGTTTGGCGAGCAGTACTTC
clone_size: -; j_call: TRBJ2-7; d_call: -; v_call: TRBV25-1; cdr3_aa: CASSEYISFMQGPHEQYF; cdr3_nt: TGTGCCAGCAGTGAATACATCTCCTTCATGCAGGGTCCTCACGAGCAGTACTTC
clone_size: few; j_call: TRBJ2-7; d_call: -; v_call: TRBV5-6; cdr3_aa: CASSPRQRPYEQYF; cdr3_nt: TGTGCCAGCAGCCCCCGACAGCGTCCCTACGAGCAGTACTTC
clone_size: -; j_call: TRBJ2-3; d_call: -; v_call: TRBV7-3; cdr3_aa: CASSSPGTPSRTDTQYF; cdr3_nt: TGTGCCAGCAGCTCCCCCGGGACTCCCTCCCGCACAGATACGCAGTATTTT
clone_size: -; j_call: TRBJ2-3; d_call: TRBD1; v_call: TRBV25-1; cdr3_aa: CASSETGWSDTQYF; cdr3_nt: TGTGCCAGCAGTGAGACAGGGTGGTCAGATACGCAGTATTTT
clone_size: -; j_call: TRBJ2-2; d_call: -; v_call: TRBV27; cdr3_aa: CASSLRGNTGELFF; cdr3_nt: TGTGCCAGCAGTTTAAGAGGGAACACCGGGGAGCTGTTTTTT
clone_size: -; j_call: TRBJ2-1; d_call: TRBD2; v_call: TRBV4-1; cdr3_aa: CASSQVAGSYNEQFF; cdr3_nt: TGCGCCAGCAGCCAAGTAGCGGGATCCTACAATGAGCAGTTCTTC
clone_size: few; j_call: TRBJ1-5; d_call: TRBD1; v_call: TRBV6-1; cdr3_aa: CASSEAMGQGHQPQHF; cdr3_nt: TGTGCCAGCAGTGAAGCCATGGGACAGGGACATCAGCCCCAGCATTTT
clone_size: -; j_call: TRBJ1-3; d_call: TRBD1; v_call: TRBV2; cdr3_aa: CASTLTGPGNTIYF; cdr3_nt: TGTGCCAGCACCTTGACAGGGCCTGGAAACACCATATATTTT
clone_size: once; j_call: TRBJ1-4; d_call: -; v_call: TRBV7-9; cdr3_aa: CASTLAGLEKLFF; cdr3_nt: TGTGCCAGCACCTTGGCAGGGTTGGAAAAACTGTTTTTT
clone_size: -; j_call: TRBJ2-1; d_call: -; v_call: TRBV5-1; cdr3_aa: CASSFGTGWDEQFF; cdr3_nt: TGCGCCAGCAGCTTTGGAACAGGGTGGGATGAGCAGTTCTTC
clone_size: -; j_call: TRBJ2-3; d_call: TRBD2; v_call: TRBV27; cdr3_aa: CASSLLAGLDTQYF; cdr3_nt: TGTGCCAGCAGTTTACTAGCGGGATTGGATACGCAGTATTTT
clone_size: -; j_call: TRBJ2-1; d_call: -; v_call: TRBV27; cdr3_aa: CASSLGGPSYNEQFF; cdr3_nt: TGTGCCAGCAGTTTAGGCGGGCCCTCCTACAATGAGCAGTTCTTC
clone_size: -; j_call: TRBJ1-2; d_call: -; v_call: TRBV30; cdr3_aa: CAWSQGLGSYGYTF; cdr3_nt: TGTGCCTGGAGTCAAGGCCTAGGTTCCTATGGCTACACCTTC
clone_size: -; j_call: TRBJ2-1; d_call: -; v_call: TRBV27; cdr3_aa: CASSLSQYNEQFF; cdr3_nt: TGTGCCAGCAGTTTATCACAGTACAATGAGCAGTTCTTC
clone_size: -; j_call: TRBJ1-6; d_call: -; v_call: TRBV4-1; cdr3_aa: CASSQDPAVKGGNSPLHF; cdr3_nt: TGCGCCAGCAGCCAAGATCCCGCTGTTAAAGGGGGTAATTCACCCCTCCACTTT
clone_size: once; j_call: TRBJ2-5; d_call: -; v_call: TRBV19; cdr3_aa: CASSSNRGTASLLATQYF; cdr3_nt: TGTGCCAGTAGTTCAAATCGGGGGACAGCCTCCCTGCTAGCGACCCAGTACTTC
clone_size: few; j_call: TRBJ2-7; d_call: -; v_call: TRBV5-1; cdr3_aa: CASSFSGGIYEQYF; cdr3_nt: TGCGCCAGCAGCTTTAGTGGCGGGATCTACGAGCAGTACTTC
clone_size: -; j_call: TRBJ1-4; d_call: TRBD1; v_call: TRBV10-3; cdr3_aa: CAISEGTGFNEKLFF; cdr3_nt: TGTGCCATCAGTGAGGGGACAGGGTTTAATGAAAAACTGTTTTTT
clone_size: -; j_call: TRBJ1-1; d_call: -; v_call: TRBV2; cdr3_aa: CASSEGAYTEAFF; cdr3_nt: TGTGCCAGCAGTGAGGGGGCCTACACTGAAGCTTTCTTT
clone_size: -; j_call: TRBJ2-7; d_call: TRBD1; v_call: TRBV19; cdr3_aa: CASSFMTGSSYEQYF; cdr3_nt: TGTGCCAGTAGCTTCATGACAGGGAGCTCCTACGAGCAGTACTTC
clone_size: -; j_call: TRBJ2-5; d_call: -; v_call: TRBV29-1; cdr3_aa: CSVVRAGRQETQYF; cdr3_nt: TGCAGCGTTGTCCGGGCGGGGAGACAAGAGACCCAGTACTTC
clone_size: -; j_call: TRBJ2-3; d_call: -; v_call: TRBV7-9; cdr3_aa: CASSLSTGQSTDTQYF; cdr3_nt: TGTGCCAGCAGCTTATCCACAGGACAAAGCACAGATACGCAGTATTTT
clone_size: -; j_call: TRBJ1-5; d_call: -; v_call: TRBV15; cdr3_aa: CATSRDADINQPQHF; cdr3_nt: TGTGCCACCAGCAGAGATGCCGACATTAATCAGCCCCAGCATTTT
clone_size: -; j_call: TRBJ2-7; d_call: -; v_call: TRBV5-5; cdr3_aa: CASSFTVSYEQYF; cdr3_nt: TGTGCCAGCAGCTTCACGGTTTCCTACGAGCAGTACTTC
clone_size: -; j_call: TRBJ2-2; d_call: TRBD2; v_call: TRBV7-2; cdr3_aa: CASSFLAGSSGELFF; cdr3_nt: TGTGCCAGCAGCTTTTTAGCGGGATCGAGCGGGGAGCTGTTTTTT
clone_size: -; j_call: TRBJ1-5; d_call: -; v_call: TRBV28; cdr3_aa: CASSLGHNNQPQHF; cdr3_nt: TGTGCCAGCAGTTTGGGACACAACAATCAGCCCCAGCATTTT
clone_size: once; j_call: TRBJ2-7; d_call: -; v_call: TRBV10-2; cdr3_aa: CASSEILVAHYEQYF; cdr3_nt: TGCGCCAGCAGCGAGATACTCGTCGCCCACTACGAGCAGTACTTC
clone_size: -; j_call: TRBJ2-7; d_call: TRBD2; v_call: TRBV6-5; cdr3_aa: CASRPGLADTYEQYF; cdr3_nt: TGTGCCAGCAGACCGGGACTAGCCGATACCTACGAGCAGTACTTC
clone_size: once; j_call: TRBJ1-4; d_call: -; v_call: TRBV5-6; cdr3_aa: CASSFGRTNEKLFF; cdr3_nt: TGTGCCAGCAGCTTCGGGAGAACTAATGAAAAACTGTTTTTT
clone_size: -; j_call: TRBJ2-7; d_call: TRBD1; v_call: TRBV5-6; cdr3_aa: CASSLETGVTYEQYF; cdr3_nt: TGTGCCAGCAGCCTTGAGACAGGGGTCACCTACGAGCAGTACTTC